These 13 T cell receptor beta chains came from one sample sequenced in a study of technical replicates of blood from a few donors. Only in-frame clones appear in the TCRdb table, and some are missing; sequencing was by immunoSEQ multiplex PCR. The table includes around 80,000 clones, about 98% detected once. Sample: T cells isolated from PBMCs. These receptor sequences come from a human donor in good health.

CDR3 sequence (DNA): TGTGCCAGTAGTAGGAGGGATAGCGGGGACCGCACAGATACGCAGTATTTT. It is translated as CASSRRDSGDRTDTQYF. J is TRBJ2-3 and V is TRBV19, with 8 bases aligning to TRBD2. Germline CDR1 is LNHDA and CDR2 is SQIVND (reference sequence). With 4 bases clipped from V and 1 base from J, the junction kept 10 bases outside the gene matches. The CDR3 spans 17 residues.

This clone has just a few counts. The chain's CDR3 is CASSQDWISRDGYTF. The CDR3, as DNA: TGTGCCAGCAGCCAAGATTGGATTTCGAGGGATGGCTACACCTTC. The chain has TRBV14 and TRBJ1-2; D ambiguous. In germline, CDR1 is SGHDN, CDR2 FVKESK. This CDR3 region has 15 residues. With 0 bases removed from V and 6 bases from J, the gap between germline ends came to 14 bases.

This rearrangement joins TRBV14 to TRBJ1-4; weak D call: TRBD1 (6 bases). With 1 base removed from V and 7 bases from J, the gap between germline ends came to 16 bases. This CDR3 comprises 16 residues. Germline CDR1 SGHDN, CDR2 FVKESK. The CDR3 coding sequence is TGTGCCAGCAGCCAAGGGGGGACAAGGGTGACTGAAAAACTGTTTTTT. Protein: CASSQGGTRVTEKLFF.

The chain couples TRBV27 to TRBJ2-5; maybe TRBD2 (6 bases). V lost 5 bases and J lost 5, with 18 bases in between. CDR1 MNHEY and CDR2 SMNVEV come from the germline V gene (reference sequence). This CDR3 has 15 residues. The CDR3 coding sequence is TGTGCCAGCAGTGCGGGGCGGGATGGATCGGAGACCCAGTACTTC. Protein: CASSAGRDGSETQYF.

The chain links TRBV7-2 to TRBJ2-1, with a weak D call TRBD2 (5 bases). The CDR3 spans 15 residues. V was pared by 1 base and J by 1 base, with 8 bases between. Germline V lookup: CDR1 SGHTA, CDR2 FQGNSA. The DNA for the CDR3 is TGTGCCAGCAGCTTAGAGTCGGGGTCCTACAATGAGCAGTTCTTC. Encoded protein: CASSLESGSYNEQFF.

The CDR3 coding sequence is TGCGCCAGCAGCCAAGAAGGACAGGGACTTGGCAATGAGCAGTTCTTC. Residues: CASSQEGQGLGNEQFF. This chain links TRBV4-1 with TRBJ2-1, with 8 bases lining up with TRBD1. Losses at the gene ends were 0 bases for V and 6 bases for J; bases not matched to a gene: 7. CDR3 size: 16 residues. CDR1 is MGHRA and CDR2 is YSYEKL in the germline V gene.

This clone has only one observation. The chain carries TRBV19 and TRBJ1-1; TRBD1 matches 7 bases. V was pared by 7 bases and J by 1 base, with 12 bases of the junction left unmatched. This CDR3 region has 16 residues. Looked up from germline, CDR1 is LNHDA and CDR2 is SQIVND (reference sequence). The CDR3 DNA follows: TGTGCCAGTATCGAGGAACAGGGGAATCGGAACACTGAAGCTTTCTTT. It yields the protein CASIEEQGNRNTEAFF.

J is TRBJ1-2 and V is TRBV6-5, with D perhaps matching TRBD1 (5 bases). The germline gives CDR1 MNHEY, CDR2 SVGAGI. Trimming pared 0 bases from V and 5 bases from J, leaving 16 bases between. The CDR3 runs 16 residues. CDR3 in DNA: TGTGCCAGCAGTTACTCATGGTACGACAGCTCATATGGCTACACCTTC. Translated: CASSYSWYDSSYGYTF.

J is TRBJ2-2 and V is TRBV4-1; tentatively, D is TRBD2 (5 bases). The germline V and J ends were trimmed by 4 bases and 5 bases, with 11 bases remaining between them. CDR1 and CDR2 (germline): MGHRA, YSYEKL. The CDR3 loop spans 14 amino acids. The CDR3 is CASSLTGGTGELFF. CDR3 in DNA: TGCGCCAGCAGCCTGACCGGCGGGACCGGGGAGCTGTTTTTT.

J is TRBJ2-7 and V is TRBV5-6, with TRBD2 identical over 7 bases. The CDR3 length is 14 residues. The germline CDR1 and CDR2 sequences are SGHDT and YYEEEE. The ends lost 6 bases at V and 5 bases at J; junction bases unmatched: 11. The chain's CDR3 is CASNPGRGRDEQYF. In DNA form, the CDR3 reads TGTGCCAGCAACCCGGGGAGGGGTAGGGACGAGCAGTACTTC. Complete variable domain (other parts from reference TRBV5-6 and TRBJ2-7): DAGVTQSPTHLIKTRGQQVTLRCSPKSGHDTVSWYQQALGQGPQFIFQYYEEEERQRGNFPDRFSGHQFPNYSSELNVNALLLGDSALYLCASNPGRGRDEQYFGPGTRLTVT.

This clone was observed a single time. The chain is built from TRBV6-1 and TRBJ2-5; D may be TRBD1 (6 bases). Germline V CDR1 and CDR2: MNHNS, SASEGT. Trimming removed 2 bases from V and 1 base from J, with 17 bases in between. The CDR3 runs 17 residues. CDR3 DNA: TGTGCCAGCAGTGAATTGGGGGCTGGGGGCATCCAAGAGACCCAGTACTTC. Amino acid sequence: CASSELGAGGIQETQYF.

This chain joins TRBV10-2 and TRBJ2-1; 11 bases agree with TRBD2. The CDR3 sequence is 15 residues long. Germline V gene data show CDR1 as WSHSY and CDR2 as SAAADI. J lost 7 bases, V lost 10 bases, and 12 bases had no gene match. The chain's CDR3 is CATPSGLAGGNEQFF. CDR3 sequence (DNA): TGCGCCACCCCATCCGGACTAGCGGGCGGGAATGAGCAGTTCTTC.

The rearrangement uses TRBV6-5 and TRBJ1-2; D may be TRBD1 (5 bases). The CDR3 extends over 15 amino acids. Deletions cut 0 bases from V and 6 bases from J, with 14 bases between. The germline CDR1 and CDR2 sequences are MNHEY and SVGAGI. The CDR3 protein is CASSYSRGASDGYTF. CDR3 sequence (DNA): TGTGCCAGCAGTTACTCGCGCGGGGCGAGTGATGGCTACACCTTC.